The 5 T cell receptor beta chains given below trace back to one sample, sequenced in a study of T-cell memory formation after mild COVID-19. TCRdb redid the calling of the 5' RACE reads with MiXCR, one entry per CDR3 protein. The sample records around 320,000 distinct CDR3 sequences, 19% being singletons. Source material: PBMCs or a T cell subset sorted from them (not recorded which). The receptors were gathered from a man younger than 35 who had mild COVID-19 (a few samples of this study predate the infection). Cell type and time point are not known.

At least ten counts were recorded for this clonotype. The chain carries TRBV11-2 and TRBJ1-1; D gene unclear. Germline V CDR1 and CDR2: SGHAT, FQNNGV. CDR3 length: 16 amino acids. Trimming stripped 5 bases from V and 2 bases from J, with 18 bases between. CDR3 protein: CASSLVGADPNTEAFF. CDR3 DNA: TGTGCCAGCAGCCTCGTCGGAGCAGATCCAAACACTGAAGCTTTCTTT.

This clonotype was found a few times. This chain connects TRBV5-1 to TRBJ1-1; tentatively, D is TRBD1 (5 bases). CDR3 length: 13 residues. V shed 0 bases and J shed 4 bases, with 7 bases lying between them. The germline gives CDR1 SGHRS, CDR2 YFSETQ. In nucleotides, the CDR3 is TGCGCCAGCAGCTTGGCCGACAGCACTGAAGCTTTCTTT. As protein: CASSLADSTEAFF.

V and J are TRBV9 and TRBJ2-2; D call uncertain. The germline CDR1 and CDR2 sequences are SGDLS and YYNGEE. The CDR3 spans 13 residues. Trimming cost V 0 bases and J 7 bases, with 7 bases left between them. The CDR3 nucleotides are TGTGCCAGCAGCGTAGTGTTAGGCGGGGAGCTGTTTTTT. Protein product: CASSVVLGGELFF. Looking up the rest from reference TRBV9 and TRBJ2-2 gives the full variable domain: DSGVTQTPKHLITATGQRVTLRCSPRSGDLSVYWYQQSLDQGLQFLIQYYNGEERAKGNILERFSAQQFPDLHSELNLSSLELGDSALYFCASSVVLGGELFFGEGSRLTVL.

The chain employs TRBV7-2 and TRBJ1-1; no clear D gene. Trimming removed 1 base at V and 5 bases at J, with 14 bases between. This CDR3 is 15 amino acids long. Germline assignment: CDR1 SGHTA and CDR2 FQGNSA. CDR3 coding DNA: TGTGCCAGCAGCTTAGTGTCCGGGGAGGTGACTGAAGCTTTCTTT. Translated, it gives CASSLVSGEVTEAFF. Full variable domain (rest looked up from reference TRBV7-2 and TRBJ1-1): GAGVSQSPSNKVTEKGKDVELRCDPISGHTALYWYRQSLGQGLEFLIYFQGNSAPDKSGLPSDRFSAERTGGSVSTLTIQRTQQEDSAVYLCASSLVSGEVTEAFFGQGTRLTVV.

The chain has TRBV5-5 and TRBJ2-5, with TRBD2 identical over 7 bases. Germline CDR1 SGHKS, CDR2 YYEKEE (reference sequence). This CDR3 region has 13 residues. With V trimmed by 3 bases and J by 5 bases, 4 bases remained unmatched. This CDR3 is CASSWGGEETQYF. In DNA form, the CDR3 reads TGTGCCAGCAGCTGGGGGGGTGAGGAGACCCAGTACTTC.